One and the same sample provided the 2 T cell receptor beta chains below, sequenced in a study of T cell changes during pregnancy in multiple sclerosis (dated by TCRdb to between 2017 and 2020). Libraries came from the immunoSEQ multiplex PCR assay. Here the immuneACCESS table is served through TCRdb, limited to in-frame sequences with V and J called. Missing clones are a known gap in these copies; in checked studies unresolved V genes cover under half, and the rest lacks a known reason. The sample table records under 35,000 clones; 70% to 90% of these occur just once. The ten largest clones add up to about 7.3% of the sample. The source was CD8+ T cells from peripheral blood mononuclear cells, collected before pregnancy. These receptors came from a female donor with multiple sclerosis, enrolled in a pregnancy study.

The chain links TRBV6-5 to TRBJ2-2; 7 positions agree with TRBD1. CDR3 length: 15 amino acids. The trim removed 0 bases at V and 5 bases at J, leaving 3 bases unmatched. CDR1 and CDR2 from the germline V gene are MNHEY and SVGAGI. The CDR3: CASSYSGQLTGELFF. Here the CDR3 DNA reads TGTGCCAGCAGTTACTCGGGACAGCTAACCGGGGAGCTGTTTTTT.

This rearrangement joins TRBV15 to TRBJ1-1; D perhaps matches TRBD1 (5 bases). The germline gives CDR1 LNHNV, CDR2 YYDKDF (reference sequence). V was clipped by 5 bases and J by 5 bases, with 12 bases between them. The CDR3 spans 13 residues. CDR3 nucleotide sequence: TGTGCCACCAGCTTTGGGGGGGGGACTGAAGCTTTCTTT. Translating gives CATSFGGGTEAFF.